Below, 11 T cell receptor beta chains from the same sample are listed, as sequenced in a study of shared clonotypes between healthy human individuals. Data came from immunoSEQ multiplex PCR; TCRdb stores just in-frame clones and leaves some out. Seen here are roughly 2.6 million clones, roughly 92% observed once, and the top ten hold about 0.13%. The source material was naive CD4+ T cells sorted from blood. Subset indicated: CD45RA+ positively selected. The source of these receptors is a man between 18 and 35 years old in good health.

The chain is built from TRBV9 and TRBJ2-3, with D perhaps matching TRBD1 (6 bases). The CDR3 runs to 15 residues. The germline CDR1 and CDR2 sequences are SGDLS and YYNGEE. V was cut by 7 bases and J by 0 bases, with 15 bases left in between. In DNA form, the CDR3 reads TGTGCCAGCGCAACTGTACAGGGTAGCACAGATACGCAGTATTTT. Its translation: CASATVQGSTDTQYF.

This chain joins TRBV6-6 and TRBJ2-2, with D possibly being TRBD1 (5 bases). CDR3 length: 16 amino acids. Trimming took 4 bases from V and 0 from J, leaving 12 bases between them. From germline, CDR1 is MNHNY and CDR2 SVGAGI (reference sequence). In DNA form, the CDR3 reads TGTGCCAGCAGTTCACAGGTGTCCGCGAACACCGGGGAGCTGTTTTTT. It specifies CASSSQVSANTGELFF.

The V and J genes are TRBV6-5 and TRBJ2-2, with D perhaps TRBD2 (5 bases). CDR3 length: 15 residues. Germline CDR1 reads MNHEY; CDR2 reads SVGAGI. V lost 6 bases to trimming and J lost 3 bases, with 14 bases between them. CDR3 sequence: CASRPLDSYTGELFF. The CDR3 nucleotides read TGTGCCAGCAGGCCTTTGGACTCTTACACCGGGGAGCTGTTTTTT.

The J gene is TRBJ1-4, the V gene TRBV30, with D perhaps matching TRBD1 (5 bases). Germline lookup yields CDR1 GTSNPN and CDR2 SVGIG (reference sequence). The CDR3 is 17 residues long. V lost 0 bases, J lost 3 bases, and 17 bases lay in between. The CDR3 DNA follows: TGTGCCTGGAGTGTATCCCCAGGGAGGGGAGCTAATGAAAAACTGTTTTTT. Its protein product is CAWSVSPGRGANEKLFF. Complete variable domain (other parts from reference TRBV30 and TRBJ1-4): SQTIHQWPATLVQPVGSPLSLECTVEGTSNPNLYWYRQAAGRGLQLLFYSVGIGQISSEVPQNLSASRPQDRQFILSSKKLLLSDSGFYLCAWSVSPGRGANEKLFFGSGTQLSVL.

J is TRBJ2-2 and V is TRBV5-4; D not certain. The V and J ends lost 4 bases and 2 bases respectively, with 3 bases between them. Germline CDR1 reads SGHNT; CDR2 reads YYREEE (reference sequence). CDR3 length: 12 amino acids. As DNA, the CDR3 is TGTGCCAGCAGCCCCAACACCGGGGAGCTGTTTTTT. This codes for CASSPNTGELFF.

V is TRBV28 and J is TRBJ1-1; the D gene is possibly TRBD1 (6 bases). Trimming removed 1 base at V and 7 bases at J, with 10 bases between. The V gene's germline CDR1 is MDHEN and CDR2 SYDVKM. The CDR3 loop spans 13 amino acids. In DNA form, the CDR3 reads TGTGCCAGCAGTTTATTGTCGGACAGTGAAGCTTTCTTT. As protein: CASSLLSDSEAFF.

A word on this clone: Other DNA sequences in this sample translate to the same CDR3. CDR3 loop: CASSLGQGDGYTF. CDR3 DNA: TGTGCCAGCAGCTTAGGACAGGGGGATGGCTACACCTTC. The chain joins TRBV7-9 to TRBJ1-2; 9 bases are a match to TRBD1. The CDR3 is made up of 13 amino acids. CDR1 SEHNR and CDR2 FQNEAQ come from the germline V gene (reference sequence). Trimming removed 1 base from V and 6 bases from J; junction bases left unmatched: 0.

The V gene is TRBV28, the J gene TRBJ1-5; D is unclear. Trimming left V 6 bases short and J 6 bases short, with 24 bases between. This CDR3 has 17 amino acids. Germline loops: CDR1 MDHEN, CDR2 SYDVKM. CDR3 residues: CASSQPFGVTTSQPQHF. CDR3 DNA: TGTGCCAGCAGCCAACCCTTTGGGGTTACTACGAGTCAGCCCCAGCATTTT. Filled out from reference TRBV28 and TRBJ1-5, the complete variable domain reads DVKVTQSSRYLVKRTGEKVFLECVQDMDHENMFWYRQDPGLGLRLIYFSYDVKMKEKGDIPEGYSVSREKKERFSLILESASTNQTSMYLCASSQPFGVTTSQPQHFGDGTRLSIL.

The chain carries TRBV6-1 and TRBJ1-6; no firm D call. Germline CDR1 is MNHNS and CDR2 is SASEGT. The CDR3 consists of 13 residues. The V and J ends lost 4 bases and 4 bases respectively, with 5 bases between them. As DNA, the CDR3 is TGTGCCAGCAGTGCTGAGTATAATTCACCCCTCCACTTT. Translated, it gives CASSAEYNSPLHF.

This clone has a single count. The chain has TRBV9 and TRBJ2-2; D not certain. Germline V gene lookup returns CDR1 SGDLS and CDR2 YYNGEE. V dropped 4 bases and J dropped 0 bases, with 7 bases sitting between them. The CDR3 has 14 residues. The CDR3: CASSFVPNTGELFF. The CDR3 DNA sequence: TGTGCCAGCAGCTTTGTCCCGAACACCGGGGAGCTGTTTTTT. Full variable domain (outside the CDR3, taken from reference TRBV9 and TRBJ2-2): DSGVTQTPKHLITATGQRVTLRCSPRSGDLSVYWYQQSLDQGLQFLIQYYNGEERAKGNILERFSAQQFPDLHSELNLSSLELGDSALYFCASSFVPNTGELFFGEGSRLTVL.

The chain links TRBV27 to TRBJ2-7, with D perhaps assigned TRBD1 or TRBD2 (5 bases each). Germline V CDR1 and CDR2: MNHEY, SMNVEV (reference sequence). V was shortened by 6 bases and J by 0 bases, with 15 bases between the two germline ends. There are 15 residues in the CDR3. The CDR3: CASSRPRDGSYEQYF. The CDR3 DNA is TGTGCCAGCAGCCGACCCCGGGACGGCTCCTACGAGCAGTACTTC.